A single sample is the source of the 2 T cell receptor beta chains below, sequenced in a study of PD-1 blockade in classical Hodgkin lymphoma. TCRdb's copy holds only in-frame clones and misses some; the assay was immunoSEQ multiplex PCR. The table includes more than 90,000 clones, roughly 79% detected once. Patients all relapsed after autologous stem cell transplantation, and there was variation in brentuximab vedotin exposure. The input for sequencing was peripheral blood mononuclear cells (PBMCs), taken before the second cycle of nivolumab. These receptors all stem from a human donor with classical Hodgkin lymphoma.

The V and J genes are TRBV6-1 and TRBJ2-1, with 12 bases lining up with TRBD1. V was clipped by 6 bases and J by 6 bases; unmatched bases: 3. The CDR3 extends over 14 amino acids. The germline V gene encodes CDR1 MNHNS and CDR2 SASEGT. The CDR3 spells CASRMGQGANEQFF. The CDR3 DNA sequence: TGTGCCAGCAGAATGGGACAGGGGGCCAATGAGCAGTTCTTC.

V is TRBV9 and J is TRBJ2-4; 11 bases match TRBD1. V shed 0 bases and J 6 bases; nucleotides not matched to a gene: 2. This CDR3 comprises 15 residues. The germline gives CDR1 SGDLS, CDR2 YYNGEE. CDR3 bases: TGTGCCAGCAGCGTAGACGGGACAGGGGGAAACATTCAGTACTTC. Translating gives CASSVDGTGGNIQYF.